The 27 T cell receptor beta chains reported below all come from one sample, sequenced in a study of beta chain features in type 1 diabetes. What was sequenced were expressed TCRB transcripts, since all of the isolated RNA had been reverse transcribed. Sequencing was performed with immunoSEQ multiplex PCR; in TCRdb, only in-frame clones are kept and a portion is missing. The table shows approximately 470,000 clones, with about 29% occurring only once. The specimen sequenced was naive CD4+ T cells from blood. The source is a man aged 18 to 35 in good health.

In regard to this clone: Other DNA sequences in this specimen translate into the identical CDR3. J is TRBJ2-7 and V is TRBV29-1; tentatively, D is TRBD1 (7 bases). The germline V gene has CDR1 SQVTM and CDR2 ANQGSEA. Trimming shortened V by 6 bases and J by 2 bases, and 11 bases separated the two germline ends. This CDR3 contains 12 residues. The CDR3 nucleotides read TGCAGCGTCGGGGGACAGACCTACGAGCAGTACTTC. As protein: CSVGGQTYEQYF.

This clone has only a few counts. This CDR3 reads CASSLHPAANTEAFF. Here the CDR3 DNA reads TGTGCCAGCAGCTTACACCCGGCAGCGAACACTGAAGCTTTCTTT. The chain links TRBV7-3 to TRBJ1-1; D is unclear. The germline CDR1 and CDR2 sequences are SGHTA and FQGTGA. V shed 2 bases and J shed 1 base, with 11 bases lying between them. The CDR3 length is 15 residues.

In this sample, this clone turned up a few times. The V call is TRBV30, the J call TRBJ2-1, with D perhaps given as TRBD1 or TRBD2 (5 bases each). Trimming removed 3 bases at V and 3 bases at J, with 9 bases between. The length of the CDR3 is 13 residues. Germline-derived CDR1 and CDR2 are GTSNPN and SVGIG (reference sequence). The CDR3 bases are TGTGCCTGGAGGAGGGACGGCTACAATGAGCAGTTCTTC. Its protein product is CAWRRDGYNEQFF.

CDR3 loop: CASSTDRGRATEAFF. DNA for the CDR3: TGTGCCAGCAGCACCGACAGGGGTCGGGCCACTGAAGCTTTCTTT. V is TRBV7-2 and J is TRBJ1-1; the match to TRBD1 covers 8 bases. V dropped 5 bases and J dropped 4; count of bases not matched to a gene: 9. CDR1 is SGHTA, CDR2 FQGNSA, per germline. The CDR3 extends over 15 amino acids.

The chain combines TRBV5-4 with TRBJ2-5; D unclear. Germline lookup yields CDR1 SGHNT and CDR2 YYREEE (reference sequence). V lost 0 bases and J 1 base, leaving 13 bases between the germline ends. The CDR3 is 16 amino acids. The CDR3 is CASSLGSRPLQETQYF. The CDR3, as DNA: TGTGCCAGCAGCTTGGGATCCCGGCCGCTCCAAGAGACCCAGTACTTC.

This clone appeared a few times. The chain couples TRBV27 to TRBJ2-4; D gene ambiguous. The germline gives CDR1 MNHEY, CDR2 SMNVEV (reference sequence). V lost 6 bases to trimming and J lost 0 bases, with 15 bases between them. CDR3 length: 16 residues. CDR3 amino acids: CASSYLSSVAKNIQYF. DNA for the CDR3: TGTGCCAGCAGCTACCTTTCTAGTGTAGCCAAAAACATTCAGTACTTC.

The rearrangement links TRBV30 to TRBJ2-7; 12 nucleotides align to TRBD2. The trim removed 4 bases at V and 6 bases at J, leaving 7 bases unmatched. This CDR3 comprises 14 residues. Germline V gives CDR1 GTSNPN, CDR2 SVGIG (reference sequence). The CDR3 bases are TGTGCCTGGACCTGGACTAGCGGGGTGGGCGAGCAGTACTTC. It encodes CAWTWTSGVGEQYF.

J is TRBJ2-3 and V is TRBV4-3; 10 bases are a match to TRBD2. The trim removed 1 base at V and 6 bases at J, leaving 10 bases unmatched. Germline V gives CDR1 LGHNA, CDR2 YSLEER. CDR3 length: 17 residues. The CDR3 loop is CASSQGRGTSDPDTQYF. CDR3 nucleotide sequence: TGCGCCAGCAGCCAAGGGAGGGGGACTAGCGACCCGGATACGCAGTATTTT.

This clone was detected only a few times. The chain is built from TRBV28 and TRBJ2-3; D is perhaps TRBD1 (5 bases). The germline V and J ends were trimmed by 2 bases and 4 bases, with 13 bases remaining between them. The CDR3 loop spans 15 amino acids. CDR1 is MDHEN, CDR2 SYDVKM, per germline. The CDR3 DNA reads TGTGCCAGCAGTTTAATGCCCCAGGGTGCAGATACGCAGTATTTT. It yields the protein CASSLMPQGADTQYF.

J is TRBJ2-5 and V is TRBV13; a possible D gene is TRBD1 (5 bases). This CDR3 is built from 14 residues. The V gene lost 5 bases and the J gene lost 2 bases, with 12 bases spanning the gap. CDR1 is PRHDT and CDR2 is FYEKMQ in the germline V gene (reference sequence). The DNA for the CDR3 is TGTGCCAGCAGCCATCAGGGCGTACAAGAGACCCAGTACTTC. Its translation is CASSHQGVQETQYF.

The chain is built from TRBV30 and TRBJ1-1; no firm D call. V gave up 3 bases and J gave up 5 bases, with 7 bases separating them. The CDR3 runs 11 residues. Germline V gives CDR1 GTSNPN, CDR2 SVGIG (reference sequence). DNA of the CDR3: TGTGCCTGGAGCCGGGTAACTGAAGCTTTCTTT. Protein product: CAWSRVTEAFF.

The chain recombines TRBV6-6 with TRBJ2-5, with TRBD2 matching over 10 bases. The V segment lost 2 bases and the J segment 4 bases; nucleotides outside the gene matches: 7. The V gene's germline CDR1 is MNHNY and CDR2 SVGAGI (reference sequence). This CDR3 has 16 amino acids. CDR3 amino acids: CASSYSGASGGETQYF. The CDR3 DNA follows: TGTGCCAGCAGTTACAGCGGGGCTAGCGGGGGAGAGACCCAGTACTTC.

This clone was counted between two and nine times. The CDR3 bases are TGTGCCAGCAGTTACGGGTACCAAGAGACCCAGTACTTC. Translating it yields CASSYGYQETQYF. The chain links TRBV6-6 to TRBJ2-5; D uncertain. CDR3 size: 13 residues. The germline V gene encodes CDR1 MNHNY and CDR2 SVGAGI (reference sequence). The V end was cut by 2 bases, the J end by 0 bases, with 4 bases between.

This sequence joins TRBV5-1 and TRBJ2-3, with TRBD1 matching over 8 bases. Per the germline V gene, CDR1 is SGHRS and CDR2 is YFSETQ. CDR3 length: 13 residues. V shed 9 bases and J 5 bases; nucleotides not matched to a gene: 8. The DNA of the CDR3 is TGCGCCACTTCCGGGACAGGAGGAGATACGCAGTATTTT. Its protein product is CATSGTGGDTQYF.

The chain is built from TRBV10-3 and TRBJ1-2, with TRBD1 matching 8 bases. The CDR3 length is 13 residues. Germline V gene lookup returns CDR1 ENHRY and CDR2 SYGVKD. V dropped 10 bases and J dropped 5; count of bases not matched to a gene: 9. The CDR3 spells CATFPGQGYGYTF. In DNA form, the CDR3 reads TGTGCCACCTTCCCCGGACAGGGATATGGCTACACCTTC.

This clone was observed a handful of times. The chain employs TRBV14 and TRBJ2-1, with unresolved D. The germline V and J ends were trimmed by 0 bases and 5 bases, with 14 bases remaining between them. The CDR3 sequence is 16 residues long. Germline CDR1 and CDR2: SGHDN and FVKESK. This chain's CDR3 is CASSQDRWRSHNEQFF. CDR3 DNA sequence: TGTGCCAGCAGCCAAGACCGGTGGCGGAGCCACAATGAGCAGTTCTTC.

About this clone: Different DNA sequences within this sample yield the same CDR3. The gene calls are TRBV7-6 and TRBJ2-5; D call uncertain. Trimming left V 5 bases short and J 2 bases short, with 9 bases between. Germline V CDR1 and CDR2: SGHVS, FNYEAQ. The CDR3 loop spans 13 amino acids. This CDR3 reads CASSPRVQETQYF. CDR3 sequence (DNA): TGTGCCAGCAGCCCCCGGGTTCAAGAGACCCAGTACTTC.

The V gene is TRBV4-1, the J gene TRBJ2-3; TRBD1 matches at 7 bases. Germline V gene lookup returns CDR1 MGHRA and CDR2 YSYEKL. The CDR3 is made up of 14 amino acids. V shed 4 bases, J shed 3 bases, and the junction held 4 bases outside the gene matches. The CDR3 loop is CASSRQGETDTQYF. The CDR3 region has the DNA TGCGCCAGCAGCCGGCAGGGGGAAACAGATACGCAGTATTTT.

The chain is built from TRBV11-2 and TRBJ2-7, with 9 positions matching TRBD2. V dropped 6 bases and J dropped 0; count of bases not matched to a gene: 9. Per the germline V gene, CDR1 is SGHAT and CDR2 is FQNNGV. This CDR3 has 16 amino acids. The CDR3 protein is CASSPSPREGSYEQYF. The CDR3 coding sequence is TGTGCCAGCAGTCCTAGCCCGCGGGAGGGCTCCTACGAGCAGTACTTC.

The V and J genes are TRBV19 and TRBJ2-4, with D unresolved. CDR1 and CDR2 (germline): LNHDA, SQIVND (reference sequence). Trimming stripped 5 bases from V and 5 bases from J, with 16 bases between. The CDR3 length is 15 residues. CDR3 in DNA: TGTGCCAGTAGTTCCGAGAACCGCTTCCAAAACATTCAGTACTTC. Its protein product is CASSSENRFQNIQYF.

This clone was detected a few times. V gene TRBV4-1 combines with J gene TRBJ1-2; D gene ambiguous. The V end lost 1 base, the J end lost 6 bases, and 15 bases lay between the germline ends. The CDR3 contains 15 residues. The germline V gene encodes CDR1 MGHRA and CDR2 YSYEKL. The CDR3 nucleotides read TGCGCCAGCAGCCAAGTTTTAGTTCGAGGAAATGGCTACACCTTC. Translated, it gives CASSQVLVRGNGYTF.

The V gene is TRBV28, the J gene TRBJ2-1; 9 bases fit TRBD2. CDR3 length: 15 residues. V shed 3 bases, J shed 2 bases, and the junction held 2 bases outside the gene matches. Germline lookup yields CDR1 MDHEN and CDR2 SYDVKM. CDR3 sequence reads: CASSFLAGAYNEQFF. CDR3 nucleotide sequence: TGTGCCAGCAGTTTCTTAGCGGGAGCCTACAATGAGCAGTTCTTC.

This clone showed up just a few times. V is TRBV15 and J is TRBJ2-2, with a tentative D call TRBD1 (5 bases). In germline, CDR1 is LNHNV, CDR2 YYDKDF (reference sequence). The CDR3 runs to 17 residues. The V end lost 0 bases, the J end lost 3 bases, and 14 bases lay between the germline ends. CDR3 bases: TGTGCCACCAGCAGAGATCTTGTCAGGGTTGACACCGGGGAGCTGTTTTTT. Encoded protein: CATSRDLVRVDTGELFF.

The chain is built from TRBV30 and TRBJ1-5; 7 bases are a match to TRBD1. The CDR3 extends over 14 amino acids. Germline V gene data show CDR1 as GTSNPN and CDR2 as SVGIG (reference sequence). Trimming at V came to 2 bases and at J to 4 bases, leaving 5 bases not matched to a gene. The CDR3 sequence: CAWSQTGTNQPQHF. The CDR3 DNA is TGTGCCTGGAGTCAGACAGGGACGAATCAGCCCCAGCATTTT.

This clone was recorded a few times. This rearrangement joins TRBV6-5 to TRBJ2-7; D not resolved. This CDR3 has 13 amino acids. V lost 8 bases and J lost 1, with 12 bases in between. Germline CDR1 reads MNHEY; CDR2 reads SVGAGI. CDR3 nucleotides: TGTGCCAGCCAGAGGCGCCCGTCCTACGAGCAGTACTTC. Protein product: CASQRRPSYEQYF.

This clone turned up a few times. The genes are TRBV7-9 and TRBJ2-4; 9 nucleotides align to TRBD1. V dropped 5 bases and J dropped 0; count of bases not matched to a gene: 5. The CDR3 spans 16 residues. The germline gives CDR1 SEHNR, CDR2 FQNEAQ (reference sequence). CDR3 bases: TGTGCCAGCAGCCCAGGACAGGGGCTAGCCAAAAACATTCAGTACTTC. As protein: CASSPGQGLAKNIQYF.

The CDR3 bases are TGTGCCAGCAGCCCAGGGGGGCCTGCACCCTATGGCTACACCTTC. This translates into CASSPGGPAPYGYTF. This chain uses TRBV7-2 with TRBJ1-2; 7 nucleotides align to TRBD1. J lost 4 bases, V lost 5 bases, and 10 bases had no gene match. Germline assignment: CDR1 SGHTA and CDR2 FQGNSA. The CDR3 loop spans 15 amino acids.